This TCR beta chain was found in a study of T cell clonality in common variable immunodeficiency. Notes on the study in general: CVID subjects shared fewer TCRbeta clones than healthy controls did.

In its sample, this clone was seen many times. The antigen is not known. The read ends 3 residues shy of where the CDR3 ends; the end is completed using the germline J gene. Sequencing was performed with immunoSEQ multiplex PCR; in TCRdb, only in-frame clones are kept and a portion is missing. This repertoire lists some 30,000 clones without singletons; 4% to 5% sits in the top ten. V shed 10 bases, J shed 6 bases, and the junction held 7 bases outside the gene matches. This CDR3 has 13 amino acids. From germline, CDR1 is SNHLY and CDR2 FYNNEI. The receptor was isolated from a person aged 18 to 69 in good health. The sequencing sample was made of peripheral blood mononuclear cells. The chain has TRBV2 and TRBJ2-7, with 12 nucleotides matching TRBD1. The DNA read from the CDR3 is TGTGCCATCTCCGGGACAGGGGGCGGCGAG. Protein sequence: CAISGTGGGE. In full, the CDR3 reads CAISGTGGGEQYF. Variable domain in full (rest from reference TRBV2 and TRBJ2-7): EPEVTQTPSHQVTQMGQEVILRCVPISNHLYFYWYRQILGQKVEFLVSFYNNEISEKSEIFDDQFSVERPDGSNFTLKIRSTKLEDSAMYFCAISGTGGGEQYFGPGTRLTVT.